Presented here are 29 T cell receptor beta chains from one specimen sequenced in a study of T cells expressing NK-cell markers. Reanalyzing the 5' RACE reads, TCRdb keeps one entry per CDR3 protein, without DNA. The table lists about 460,000 distinct CDR3 sequences, with approximately 1.4% in the top ten. Input material: blood T cells: a sorted CD56 or NKG2C T cell subset, CD4+ or CD8+ T cells, or bulk PBMC T cells (not recorded which). Receptors were obtained from a woman aged 50 to 60 in good health.

This chain uses TRBV6-2 or TRBV6-3 with TRBJ2-1; lacking DNA, the TRBD2 call made by TCRdb goes unchecked. CDR1 is MNHEY and CDR2 is SVGEGT in the germline V gene. There are 14 residues in the CDR3. This chain's CDR3 is CASRGSGNNNEQFF.

V gene TRBV29-1 combines with J gene TRBJ1-5; TCRdb selects TRBD1, and the lack of DNA leaves this call unchecked. CDR3 length equals 13 residues. Germline V gene sequence: CDR1 SQVTM, CDR2 ANQGSEA. The CDR3 sequence is CSAETGANQPQHF.

The chain employs TRBV3-1 and TRBJ1-3; TCRdb gives TRBD1 as the D gene, but with no DNA this cannot be confirmed. The CDR3 contains 16 residues. Germline-derived CDR1 and CDR2 are LGHDT and YNNKEL (reference sequence). CDR3 loop: CASSQKTGGSGNTIYF.

V and J are TRBV6-6 and TRBJ1-3; TCRdb's D gene call, TRBD1, goes unchecked for lack of DNA. Germline V CDR1 and CDR2: MNHNY, SVGAGI (reference sequence). The CDR3 has 16 amino acids. CDR3 amino acids: CASSRQGVNSGNTIYF.

The chain recombines TRBV5-5 with TRBJ2-5; TCRdb lists TRBD2, though no DNA is available to test this call. This CDR3 spans 15 amino acids. Germline CDR1 reads SGHKS; CDR2 reads YYEKEE (reference sequence). The chain's CDR3 is CASRWQGLSQETQYF.

This chain links TRBV6-4 with TRBJ2-6. The CDR3 spans 14 residues. Germline-derived CDR1 and CDR2 are MRHNA and SNTAGT. The CDR3 sequence is CASRTDSGANVLTF.

The rearrangement links TRBV20-1 to TRBJ2-5; TCRdb designates TRBD2, a call that cannot be tested without DNA. The CDR3 covers 15 residues. Germline CDR1 DFQATT, CDR2 SNEGSKA (reference sequence). The CDR3 loop is CSAREYQRVQETQYF.

J is TRBJ2-3 and V is TRBV20-1. Germline V gene data show CDR1 as DFQATT and CDR2 as SNEGSKA (reference sequence). The CDR3 extends over 15 amino acids. CDR3 sequence: CSARDSLAGTDTQYF.

This chain's CDR3 is CASSTPAGVGKETQYF. This chain links TRBV12-3 or TRBV12-4 with TRBJ2-5; there is no DNA to check the TCRdb D call of TRBD1. This CDR3 comprises 16 residues.

This sequence joins TRBV5-1 and TRBJ2-1; absent DNA, TCRdb's TRBD2 call cannot be checked. Per the germline V gene, CDR1 is SGHRS and CDR2 is YFSETQ. This CDR3 spans 16 amino acids. The chain's CDR3 is CASSLDVAGLYNEQFF. The full variable domain, with the rest looked up from reference TRBV5-1 and TRBJ2-1, is KAGVTQTPRYLIKTRGQQVTLSCSPISGHRSVSWYQQTPGQGLQFLFEYFSETQRNKGNFPGRFSGRQFSNSRSEMNVSTLELGDSALYLCASSLDVAGLYNEQFFGPGTRLTVL.

The chain recombines TRBV6-6 with TRBJ1-2; TCRdb's D call, TRBD1, is unchecked because there is no DNA. This CDR3 comprises 13 residues. CDR1 is MNHNY and CDR2 is SVGAGI in the germline V gene (reference sequence). The CDR3 spells CASNQQGTYGYTF.

The chain couples TRBV29-1 to TRBJ2-2; TCRdb indicates TRBD2, and absent DNA this call remains unverified. The CDR3 is 14 residues long. Germline V gives CDR1 SQVTM, CDR2 ANQGSEA. The CDR3 loop reads CSVVGLARTGELFF.

This rearrangement joins TRBV5-6 to TRBJ2-3. The length of the CDR3 is 12 residues. The V gene's germline CDR1 is SGHDT and CDR2 YYEEEE. This CDR3 is CASSLDEDTQYF.

This sequence joins TRBV11-3 and TRBJ2-1; with no DNA, the TCRdb D assignment of TRBD2 cannot be verified. Germline V lookup: CDR1 SGHNT, CDR2 YENEEA. This CDR3 has 15 amino acids. The CDR3 spells CASSLDGISSGEQFF.

This chain links TRBV12-3 or TRBV12-4 with TRBJ2-3; the TCRdb call, TRBD2, lacks DNA for checking. The length of the CDR3 is 15 residues. The CDR3 sequence is CASSFGGSATDTQYF.

The chain has TRBV5-1 and TRBJ2-6; TCRdb's D call of TRBD1 is untestable without DNA. CDR1 is SGHRS, CDR2 YFSETQ, per germline. The CDR3 totals 18 residues. The CDR3 region is CASSNTRTGGSGANVLTF.

The chain combines TRBV5-1 with TRBJ2-1; TCRdb's D gene call, TRBD1, goes unchecked for lack of DNA. From germline, CDR1 is SGHRS and CDR2 YFSETQ. There are 17 residues in the CDR3. The CDR3 loop reads CASSLAQGGRAHNEQFF.

J is TRBJ2-1 and V is TRBV6-2 or TRBV6-3; TCRdb gives TRBD1 as the D gene, but with no DNA this cannot be confirmed. Germline-derived CDR1 and CDR2 are MNHEY and SVGEGT. The CDR3 loop spans 15 amino acids. CDR3 sequence reads: CASTGRTGGYNEQFF.

V usage is TRBV20-1 and J usage is TRBJ2-4; TCRdb outputs TRBD1, but without DNA this stays unchecked. This CDR3 spans 14 amino acids. Germline CDR1 and CDR2: DFQATT and SNEGSKA (reference sequence). The chain's CDR3 is CSALDTLAKNIQYF.

The chain joins TRBV12-3 or TRBV12-4 to TRBJ2-1; absent DNA, TCRdb's TRBD2 call cannot be checked. CDR3 size: 19 residues. CDR3 sequence: CASRTRDSLPGGTYNEQFF.

The genes are TRBV20-1 and TRBJ2-2; TCRdb's D call, TRBD2, is unchecked because there is no DNA. This CDR3 has 14 amino acids. The germline V gene has CDR1 DFQATT and CDR2 SNEGSKA (reference sequence). The CDR3 spells CSAREAGRTGELFF.

The chain carries TRBV12-3 or TRBV12-4 and TRBJ2-4. This CDR3 has 12 residues. CDR3 in amino acids: CASRGAKNIQYF.

J is TRBJ2-5 and V is TRBV20-1; the D gene TCRdb calls, TRBD2, cannot be checked with no DNA. CDR3 size: 15 residues. Germline V CDR1 and CDR2: DFQATT, SNEGSKA (reference sequence). This chain's CDR3 is CSAGKNRALQETQYF.

The rearrangement joins TRBV11-3 to TRBJ2-1; there is no DNA to check the TCRdb D call of TRBD2. Germline CDR1 and CDR2: SGHNT and YENEEA. There are 16 residues in the CDR3. This CDR3 reads CASSRFRREGYNEQFF. Supplemented by reference TRBV11-3 and TRBJ2-1, the full variable domain reads EAGVVQSPRYKIIEKKQPVAFWCNPISGHNTLYWYLQNLGQGPELLIRYENEEAVDDSQLPKDRFSAERLKGVDSTLKIQPAELGDSAVYLCASSRFRREGYNEQFFGPGTRLTVL.

J is TRBJ1-1 and V is TRBV5-5; there is no DNA to check the TCRdb D call of TRBD1. Germline CDR1 SGHKS, CDR2 YYEKEE (reference sequence). The CDR3 spans 15 residues. CDR3 residues: CASSLVNPGNTEAFF.

V usage is TRBV12-3 or TRBV12-4 and J usage is TRBJ1-5. CDR3 length equals 17 residues. CDR3 sequence: CASSSDRTSSRGQPQHF.

CDR3 sequence: CASSADRVYGANVLTF. The chain couples TRBV5-6 to TRBJ2-6; TCRdb's D call, TRBD1, is unchecked because there is no DNA. The CDR3 spans 16 residues. Germline assignment: CDR1 SGHDT and CDR2 YYEEEE.

The V gene is TRBV6-1, the J gene TRBJ2-7. Germline assignment: CDR1 MNHNS and CDR2 SASEGT. This CDR3 region has 13 residues. This CDR3 is CASRDRKSYEQYF.

V usage is TRBV7-6 and J usage is TRBJ1-4; TCRdb proposes TRBD1, but this gene call is untestable without DNA. CDR1 is SGHVS, CDR2 FNYEAQ, per germline. The CDR3 is made up of 13 amino acids. CDR3 region: CASSTGLNEKLFF.